The source of this T cell receptor beta chain is a study of CD8 T cells in ankylosing spondylitis. Study-level points and caveats: Blood from ankylosing spondylitis patients appeared to carry a characteristic eight-variant TCR beta motif. There were earlier reports of some motif variants in reactive arthritis synovial fluid and blood. It was reported that disease-linked clones were significantly enriched in matched ankylosing spondylitis synovial fluid.

By quantitative 5'-RACE with molecular barcodes, the TCR beta libraries were made. TCRdb re-called the 5' RACE reads with MiXCR, one entry per CDR3 protein. Altogether 250,000 to 350,000 distinct CDR3 sequences are present, about 20% being singletons, with the ten largest covering 3.5% to 4.5%. The V and J ends lost 6 bases and 4 bases respectively, with 8 bases between them. The CDR3 length is 11 residues. Germline CDR1 reads DFQATT; CDR2 reads SNEGSKA (reference sequence). About this clonotype: The antigen remains undetermined.

The sequenced sample consisted of blood, either unsorted or a sorted T cell fraction (not recorded which). The rearrangement joins TRBV20-1 to TRBJ2-3; D is ambiguous. This sequence was found in a female donor with ankylosing spondylitis or in good health (not recorded which). The CDR3 DNA sequence: TGCAGTGCCACCCCGGCAGATACGCAGTATTTT. The encoded protein is CSATPADTQYF.